This is a list of T cell receptor beta chains from one sample in a study of cytomegalovirus exposure and HLA in healthy donors. Produced via immunoSEQ multiplex PCR; TCRdb's table is partial and in-frame only. Seen here are under 200,000 clones, roughly 80% observed once, and the top ten hold more than 8%. The specimen sequenced was PBMCs. The receptors were gathered from a male donor in good health and CMV-seropositive. Both conserved end residues are part of each CDR3. D genes are given only for firm matches.

TRBJ1-2,TRBV28,TRBD1,CASSLKSGQGKLGLTGYTF,TGTGCCAGCAGTTTAAAGAGCGGACAGGGGAAATTGGGGCTAACTGGCTACACCTTC
TRBJ2-7,TRBV10-3,TRBD1,CATGQGTYEQYF,TGTGCCACCGGACAGGGAACCTACGAGCAGTACTTC
TRBJ2-5,TRBV30,.,CAWRRRKETQYF,TGTGCCTGGAGGAGAAGAAAAGAGACCCAGTACTTC
TRBJ1-1,TRBV11-3,TRBD1,CASSQGVMNTEAFF,TGTGCCAGCAGCCAGGGGGTGATGAACACTGAAGCTTTCTTT
TRBJ2-3,TRBV7-2,TRBD2,CASSSGLAGGGTDTQYF,TGTGCCAGCAGCTCGGGACTAGCGGGAGGGGGCACAGATACGCAGTATTTT
TRBJ2-3,TRBV4-3,.,CASSQTGTFTDTQYF,TGCGCCAGCAGCCAAACCGGGACTTTCACAGATACGCAGTATTTT
TRBJ2-7,TRBV5-1,TRBD1,CASSVGTVVSYEQYF,TGCGCCAGCAGCGTTGGGACAGTCGTCTCCTACGAGCAGTACTTC
TRBJ1-6,TRBV5-1,TRBD1,CASSLGQGGNSPLHF,TGCGCCAGCAGCTTGGGTCAGGGGGGTAATTCACCCCTCCACTTT
TRBJ2-7,TRBV5-1,TRBD1,CASSLGGQGASEQYF,TGCGCCAGCAGCTTGGGTGGACAGGGTGCCTCCGAGCAGTACTTC
TRBJ1-3,TRBV18,.,CASSPDSSSGNTIYF,TGTGCCAGCTCACCAGACTCAAGCTCTGGAAACACCATATATTTT
TRBJ2-7,TRBV7-2,.,CASSFRGDSSYEQYF,TGTGCCAGCAGCTTCAGGGGCGATAGCTCCTACGAGCAGTACTTC
TRBJ1-3,TRBV13,.,CASSLQFAGNTIYF,TGTGCCAGCAGCTTACAGTTTGCTGGAAACACCATATATTTT
TRBJ1-2,TRBV28,.,CASSDSYGYTF,TGTGCCAGCAGCGACAGCTATGGCTACACCTTC